These 16 T cell receptor beta chains came from one sample sequenced in a study of blood T cell repertoires in COVID-19. Using immunoSEQ multiplex PCR, the repertoire was profiled, and TCRdb retains in-frame clones only, with some absent. There are about 280,000 clones in the sample; approximately 90% occur only once, and roughly 5% lies in the top ten. Material: peripheral blood. The receptor set was obtained from a man in his forties with acute or convalescent COVID-19.

The V gene is TRBV6-5, the J gene TRBJ2-1, with TRBD2 matching 13 bases. Looked up from germline, CDR1 is MNHEY and CDR2 is SVGAGI. The junction had 5 bases not matched to a gene; V was cut back by 5 bases and J by 7 bases. The length of the CDR3 is 15 residues. The CDR3 DNA is TGTGCCAGCAGTCAACTAGCGGGGGGGTGGAATGAGCAGTTCTTC. This translates into CASSQLAGGWNEQFF.

This chain connects TRBV5-1 to TRBJ1-2; 7 positions match TRBD1. V shed 5 bases, J shed 8 bases, and the junction held 6 bases outside the gene matches. This CDR3 region has 12 residues. Germline V gives CDR1 SGHRS, CDR2 YFSETQ. In nucleotides, the CDR3 is TGCGCCAGCAGTTATACAGGGGAGGGCTACACCTTC. It yields the protein CASSYTGEGYTF. The variable domain in full, completed from reference TRBV5-1 and TRBJ1-2, reads KAGVTQTPRYLIKTRGQQVTLSCSPISGHRSVSWYQQTPGQGLQFLFEYFSETQRNKGNFPGRFSGRQFSNSRSEMNVSTLELGDSALYLCASSYTGEGYTFGSGTRLTVV.

This clone came up a few times. J is TRBJ1-3 and V is TRBV5-5; 10 bases match TRBD1. Looked up from germline, CDR1 is SGHKS and CDR2 is YYEKEE (reference sequence). The CDR3 is made up of 15 amino acids. The V segment lost 2 bases and the J segment 2 bases; nucleotides outside the gene matches: 1. The CDR3 bases are TGTGCCAGCAGCTTCGACAGGGGGCCTGGAAACACCATATATTTT. This translates into CASSFDRGPGNTIYF.

This clone was detected a few times. In nucleotides, the CDR3 is TGCGCCAGCAGAATGGCCCTCCAAGCTAACTATGGCTACACCTTC. It encodes CASRMALQANYGYTF. The V gene is TRBV5-1, the J gene TRBJ1-2; no definite D call. The CDR3 length is 15 residues. V was clipped by 5 bases and J by 0 bases, with 14 bases between them. The germline gives CDR1 SGHRS, CDR2 YFSETQ.

The V and J genes are TRBV10-2 and TRBJ2-1, with no clear D. CDR1 and CDR2 from the germline V gene are WSHSY and SAAADI. This CDR3 spans 13 amino acids. The V gene lost 2 bases and the J gene lost 6 bases, with 8 bases spanning the gap. The CDR3 here is CASSEPRGNEQFF. In nucleotides, the CDR3 is TGCGCCAGCAGTGAGCCCCGCGGCAATGAGCAGTTCTTC.

The V gene is TRBV12-5, the J gene TRBJ1-1; maybe TRBD1 (5 bases). This CDR3 region has 14 residues. The V and J ends lost 1 base and 5 bases respectively, with 11 bases between them. Germline V gives CDR1 LGHNT, CDR2 FRNRAP. This CDR3 is CASGLGEGLTEAFF. The CDR3, as DNA: TGTGCTAGTGGTTTGGGGGAGGGGTTGACTGAAGCTTTCTTT.

The V and J genes are TRBV12-3 or TRBV12-4 and TRBJ1-1; perhaps TRBD1 as D (5 bases). V was clipped by 5 bases and J by 5 bases, with 12 bases between them. The CDR3 is 13 residues long. The chain's CDR3 is CASSPGGRTEAFF. In DNA form, the CDR3 reads TGTGCCAGCAGTCCGGGGGGAAGGACTGAAGCTTTCTTT.

The V call is TRBV7-8, the J call TRBJ2-4; D gene uncertain. This CDR3 region has 14 residues. Trimming cost V 2 bases and J 7 bases, with 12 bases left between them. The germline CDR1 and CDR2 sequences are SGHVS and FQNEAQ. The CDR3, as DNA: TGTGCCAGCAGCTTACTTCGCACGACTAACATTCAGTACTTC. This translates into CASSLLRTTNIQYF.

V is TRBV11-2 and J is TRBJ1-5; D not certain. Trimming took off 0 bases at V and 2 bases at J, with 14 bases between the two ends. The V gene's germline CDR1 is SGHAT and CDR2 FQNNGV. There are 17 residues in the CDR3. CDR3 sequence reads: CASSLDYGFWGNQPQHF. The CDR3 bases are TGTGCCAGCAGCTTAGATTACGGGTTCTGGGGCAATCAGCCCCAGCATTTT.

This clone was found a few times. CDR3 residues: CAISEPRNEKLFF. The CDR3 nucleotides are TGTGCCATCAGTGAGCCCCGTAATGAAAAACTGTTTTTT. The chain couples TRBV10-3 to TRBJ1-4; D gene unclear. The ends were cut back, 2 bases at V and 4 bases at J, with 5 bases in the middle. The germline V gene encodes CDR1 ENHRY and CDR2 SYGVKD. The CDR3 runs 13 residues.

This chain uses TRBV24-1 with TRBJ2-1; TRBD2 is a possible D gene (6 bases). The ends were cut back, 4 bases at V and 0 bases at J, with 12 bases in the middle. Germline V gene sequence: CDR1 KGHDR, CDR2 SFDVKD. CDR3 length: 16 amino acids. In DNA, the CDR3 is TGTGCCACCAGTGAGGTGGACGGGAGCTCCTACAATGAGCAGTTCTTC. It yields the protein CATSEVDGSSYNEQFF.

The J gene is TRBJ1-3, the V gene TRBV24-1; TRBD1 might be the D (6 bases). The V end lost 4 bases, the J end lost 0 bases, and 15 bases lay between the germline ends. CDR3 length: 17 amino acids. Germline CDR1 is KGHDR and CDR2 is SFDVKD. Here the CDR3 reads CATSESGTRPSGNTIYF. Here the CDR3 DNA reads TGTGCCACCAGTGAGTCCGGGACACGGCCCTCTGGAAACACCATATATTTT.

The chain carries TRBV30 and TRBJ1-6; 7 nucleotides align to TRBD1. Germline V gene lookup returns CDR1 GTSNPN and CDR2 SVGIG (reference sequence). This CDR3 has 16 residues. J lost 7 bases, V lost 2 bases, and 11 bases had no gene match. The CDR3: CAWSTTLPGGNSPLHF. The CDR3 DNA reads TGTGCCTGGAGTACCACCCTCCCAGGGGGAAATTCACCCCTCCACTTT.

The chain has TRBV28 and TRBJ2-7; 8 positions agree with TRBD2. The germline V gene encodes CDR1 MDHEN and CDR2 SYDVKM. The junction had 9 bases not matched to a gene; V was cut back by 5 bases and J by 0 bases. This CDR3 region has 16 residues. CDR3 DNA: TGTGCCAGCAGTAGTAGCGGGGCGCCCAGCTCCTACGAGCAGTACTTC. Amino acid sequence: CASSSSGAPSSYEQYF.

The rearrangement uses TRBV4-1 and TRBJ1-6, with a tentative D call TRBD1 (6 bases). Germline V lookup: CDR1 MGHRA, CDR2 YSYEKL. This CDR3 is built from 17 residues. V shed 1 base and J shed 2 bases, with 12 bases lying between them. The CDR3 DNA sequence: TGCGCCAGCAGCCAAGGATCCAGGGGTACCTATAATTCACCCCTCCACTTT. It is translated as CASSQGSRGTYNSPLHF.

The chain uses TRBV7-8 and TRBJ1-2, with no clear D. Germline CDR1 is SGHVS and CDR2 is FQNEAQ. V was trimmed by 2 bases and J by 6 bases, leaving 13 bases between them. The CDR3 extends over 14 amino acids. The CDR3 nucleotides are TGTGCCAGCAGCTTAAACGGGATCGGGGATGGCTACACCTTC. This gives the protein CASSLNGIGDGYTF.